Listed below are T cell receptor beta chains from one sample, sequenced in a study of blood T cell repertoires in COVID-19. Produced via immunoSEQ multiplex PCR; TCRdb's table is partial and in-frame only. The table includes over 200,000 clones, 88% detected once. The source material was peripheral blood. Source of these receptors: a woman between 40 and 55 years old who had recovered from COVID-19. Each CDR3 is given without its conserved first and last residue. Fields, in order: J gene, V gene, CDR3 protein.

>TRBJ1-1|TRBV2
ASRGQAMNTEAF
>TRBJ2-1|TRBV6-1
ASSEGGMISNEQF
>TRBJ2-3|TRBV4-3
ASSQEGRGRTDTQY
>TRBJ1-1|TRBV29-1
SVGTVFGANTEAF
>TRBJ1-1|TRBV30
AWSVVRLSEAF
>TRBJ1-5|TRBV30
AWSVRGTSNQPQH
>TRBJ2-3|TRBV6-1
ASSEAGGGSPSTDTQY
>TRBJ1-5|TRBV15
ATRPGVAQPQH
>TRBJ2-3|TRBV2
ATRTGGSADTQY
>TRBJ1-2|TRBV11-2
ASSFGTGGWWGYT
>TRBJ1-4|TRBV12-3/TRBV12-4
ASIGQPGEKLF
>TRBJ2-7|TRBV7-2
ASSEGASASYEQY
>TRBJ1-5|TRBV9
ASSEGTGVGQPQH
>TRBJ2-7|TRBV10-1
AGSGVLHSYEQY
>TRBJ1-1|TRBV30
AWSRKQGTEAF
>TRBJ2-3|TRBV6-2/TRBV6-3
ASSYRRDRGHLDTQY